The clone carrying this T cell receptor (beta chain) was counted only a few times. The sample comes from a study of graft-versus-host responses after intestinal transplantation. General study findings and limits: Maximum circulating GvH clone levels tracked with early post-transplant HvG decreases.

The table came from immunoSEQ multiplex PCR; TCRdb's copy has only in-frame clones and leaves some out. The table lists roughly 13,000 clones, roughly two fifths of them singletons. The CDR3 consists of 13 residues. V lost 8 bases to trimming and J lost 4 bases, with 14 bases between them. CDR1 and CDR2 from the germline V gene are MNHNS and SASEGT. The culture paired about 200,000 irradiated violet-dye-labeled stimulators with about 200,000 CFSE-labeled responders. This TCR was recovered from a human patient who received an intestinal transplant. The sample in question was alloreactive CD8+ T cells from a mixed lymphocyte reaction culture, obtained before intestinal transplant. The sample's subset: CFSE-low proliferating T cells sorted from roughly six-day pre-transplant mixed lymphocyte reaction (GvH or HvG direction). The chain has TRBV6-1 and TRBJ1-2; D gene ambiguous. CDR3: CASGLSSFYGYTF. As DNA, the CDR3 is TGTGCCAGCGGGCTCTCGAGCTTCTATGGCTACACCTTC.